This record covers a single T cell receptor beta chain. What it binds is not known. This entry belongs to a study of Tregs in tolerant kidney transplant recipients. Points from the study as a whole: Findings come from small patient numbers and require larger validation. The most relevant donor-specific Treg TCRbeta repertoire apparently came from expansion with activated donor B cells. In tolerant patients, donor-specific Tregs outgrew total Tregs, suggesting antigen-driven expansion.

Data came from immunoSEQ multiplex PCR; TCRdb stores just in-frame clones and leaves some out. This sample has 50,000 to 65,000 clones, with 80% to 90% found just once. Related graft donors supplied nonmyeloablative bone marrow transplants, and mixed chimerism was transient. This CDR3 has 15 amino acids. Germline CDR1 is SGHAT and CDR2 is FQNNGV. J was trimmed by 4 bases and V by 3 bases; bases with no gene match: 2. V gene TRBV11-2 combines with J gene TRBJ2-5; 13 nucleotides match TRBD2. This receptor was taken from a human patient who received a combined kidney and bone marrow transplant. The graft donor may have given rise to some T cells. The source material was CD4+ T cells from blood (PBMCs), sampled 6 months after the transplant. The DNA for the CDR3 is TGTGCCAGCAGCTTTGGACTAGCGGGGGTAGAGACCCAGTACTTC. It translates to CASSFGLAGVETQYF.